The 10 T cell receptor beta chains below all came from one sample that was sequenced in a study of regulatory T cells in long-lasting Graves disease. Building the TCR beta libraries relied on iRepertoire HTBI primers, and CDR3 regions underwent Arm-PCR. TCRdb called the multiplex PCR reads again in MiXCR, with one record for every CDR3 protein. This table has approximately 400,000 distinct CDR3 sequences, more than 12% appearing once. The time point is: newly diagnosed GD, antithyroid drugs for less than 3 months. The TCR library was prepared using RNA isolated from PBMCs. The sample was also linked to a second study, of T cells in Graves' hyperthyroidism and ophthalmopathy.

The material sequenced was peripheral blood mononuclear cells (PBMCs), taken at new diagnosis, from a patient treated with antithyroid drugs. The receptor source for this set is a woman aged 25 to 39 with Graves disease.

The rearrangement joins TRBV6-1 to TRBJ2-7; D not resolved. There are 13 residues in the CDR3. Germline CDR1 is MNHNS and CDR2 is SASEGT. V lost 4 bases and J 3 bases, leaving 10 bases between the germline ends. The CDR3 here is CASSANTYYEQYF. The CDR3 DNA reads TGTGCCAGCAGTGCTAACACCTACTACGAGCAGTACTTC.

This chain joins TRBV14 and TRBJ2-2, with 9 bases that match TRBD2. Trimming removed 3 bases from V and 4 bases from J; junction bases left unmatched: 9. Germline CDR1 reads SGHDN; CDR2 reads FVKESK. The CDR3 consists of 17 residues. CDR3: CASSHPGLAISTGELFF. CDR3 sequence (DNA): TGTGCCAGCAGCCACCCGGGACTAGCAATATCCACCGGGGAGCTGTTTTTT.

In its sample, this clonotype was seen many times. DNA of the CDR3: TGCAGTGCTAGGACAGGTAACTCCTACGAGCAGTACTTC. Amino acid sequence: CSARTGNSYEQYF. The chain has TRBV20-1 and TRBJ2-7, with D tentatively TRBD1 (6 bases). V was shortened by 3 bases and J by 0 bases, with 9 bases between the two germline ends. The V gene's germline CDR1 is DFQATT and CDR2 SNEGSKA (reference sequence). This CDR3 has 13 amino acids.

The CDR3 spells CASSPYLTSVSYEQYF. As DNA, the CDR3 is TGTGCCAGCAGTCCTTACCTCACTAGCGTCTCCTACGAGCAGTACTTC. The chain carries TRBV27 and TRBJ2-7; 7 nucleotides line up with TRBD2. The CDR3 loop spans 16 amino acids. The junction had 10 bases not matched to a gene; V was cut back by 5 bases and J by 0 bases. Per germline, CDR1 MNHEY and CDR2 SMNVEV (reference sequence).

In its sample, this clonotype was seen many times. The chain joins TRBV30 to TRBJ1-1; 8 nucleotides line up with TRBD1. CDR1 and CDR2 from the germline V gene are GTSNPN and SVGIG (reference sequence). The CDR3 runs to 12 residues. V was pared by 5 bases and J by 4 bases, with 3 bases of the junction left unmatched. The CDR3 is CAWGDRGTEAFF. Written as DNA, the CDR3 is TGTGCCTGGGGAGACAGGGGCACTGAAGCTTTCTTT.

There are many counts of this clonotype. The V call is TRBV2, the J call TRBJ2-4; D is undetermined. Trimming left V 6 bases short and J 3 bases short, with 6 bases between. This CDR3 has 12 residues. Germline lookup yields CDR1 SNHLY and CDR2 FYNNEI. CDR3 amino acids: CASRRIKNIQYF. CDR3 in DNA: TGTGCCAGCAGGAGGATCAAAAACATTCAGTACTTC.

This clonotype came up a few times. The chain carries TRBV6-2 or TRBV6-3 and TRBJ2-1; a weak D match, TRBD1 (6 bases). This CDR3 comprises 15 residues. Germline V lookup: CDR1 MNHEY, CDR2 SVGEGT. V gave up 7 bases and J gave up 8 bases, with 21 bases separating them. The CDR3 DNA sequence: TGTGCCAGCACCCCGTGGAAGGGGGTGGGGGATGAGCAGTTCTTC. Translated, it gives CASTPWKGVGDEQFF.

In its sample, this clonotype was seen a few times. The chain joins TRBV19 to TRBJ1-2; D is undetermined. V was pared by 3 bases and J by 1 base, with 9 bases between. The CDR3 covers 14 residues. Germline V gene sequence: CDR1 LNHDA, CDR2 SQIVND (reference sequence). The CDR3 loop is CASSIQTGNYGYTF. The CDR3 region has the DNA TGTGCCAGTAGTATCCAGACCGGTAACTATGGCTACACCTTC.

This clonotype has ten or more counts. V and J are TRBV2 and TRBJ2-3; TRBD2 matches at 8 bases. The CDR3 spans 15 residues. Trimming at V came to 5 bases and at J to 4 bases, leaving 8 bases not matched to a gene. CDR1 SNHLY and CDR2 FYNNEI come from the germline V gene. In nucleotides, the CDR3 is TGTGCCAGCAGTCGCCAAGCGGGAGTGTCAGATACGCAGTATTTT. It translates to CASSRQAGVSDTQYF.

This chain joins TRBV5-4 and TRBJ1-2; D is possibly TRBD1 (5 bases). The CDR3 sequence is 16 residues long. In germline, CDR1 is SGHNT, CDR2 YYREEE (reference sequence). The ends were cut back, 0 bases at V and 2 bases at J, with 14 bases in the middle. The chain's CDR3 is CASSLVLTAKNYGYTF. As DNA, the CDR3 is TGTGCCAGCAGCTTGGTGTTGACAGCGAAAAACTATGGCTACACCTTC.